The present T cell receptor beta chain was sequenced within a study of blood T cells in healthy people across ages. Study-wide results and caveats: Reliance upon unsorted PBMCs precluded definitive naive versus antigen-experienced comparison.

The CDR3 spans 17 residues. This clonotype occurred a few times. Its specificity is unknown. It was with a sample-barcoded 5' primer and a J-beta primer mix that a second PCR of about 6 to 12 cycles was run. A template-switch adaptor containing 12 random nucleotides labeled each cDNA molecule. TCRdb ran MiXCR on the 5' RACE reads and lists one entry per CDR3 protein. Here the sample spans some 1.7 million distinct CDR3 sequences, roughly 27% being singletons. Every donor gave about 9 milliliters of peripheral blood. Sequences were obtained from blood. The chain has TRBV21-1 and TRBJ2-3. TRBV21-1 is assigned pseudogene status. The origin of this receptor is a woman in her twenties or thirties in good health. CDR3 sequence: CASSKTPAAYTTDTQYF. The CDR3 nucleotides read TGTGCCAGCAGCAAAACCCCAGCTGCATATACCACAGATACGCAGTATTTT.